This T cell receptor beta chain was found in a study of blood T cell repertoires in COVID-19. At the level of the study: Whether acute or convalescent, the COVID-19 samples came from the United States, Italy and Spain. T cells, B-cell-depleted T cells, or PBMCs provided the cDNA or gDNA that served as material.

This clone showed up many times. Those enrolled in Seattle joined during active infection and were followed longitudinally afterward. The V and J ends lost 2 bases and 0 bases, in that order; junction bases with no gene match: 0. CDR1 and CDR2 (germline): SGHTA, FQGNSA. The CDR3 is 14 residues long. As handled by the study authors: Reference gene primer amplification gave nucleated cell count estimates. Some clones are missing from TCRdb's copy, which holds only in-frame ones; the method was immunoSEQ multiplex PCR. That table gives V, J and clone size, and the DNA gave D and trimming. The sample yields under 450,000 clones, less than 90% seen once.

This clonotype originated in a woman aged 55 to 70 with COVID-19, enrolled during active disease. The sample comprised peripheral blood. The chain links TRBV7-2 to TRBJ2-7; 8 bases are shared with TRBD2. CDR3 sequence (DNA): TGTGCCAGCAGCTTAACTAGCGGCTCCTACGAGCAGTACTTC. The encoded protein is CASSLTSGSYEQYF.